Listed below are T cell receptor beta chains from one sample, sequenced in a study of cytotoxic CD8 clonotypes in ibrutinib-treated CLL. The table came from immunoSEQ multiplex PCR; TCRdb's copy has only in-frame clones and leaves some out. Among just over 200,000 clones listed, 60% to 80% were seen once. The sequencing here drew on PBMCs, taken after 12 months of ibrutinib treatment. These receptor sequences come from a human donor with chronic lymphocytic leukemia. CDR3s include the opening cysteine and the closing phenylalanine or tryptophan. The D gene is left open where the match is weak. Size tells how often a clone was seen (once, few, many) or the class of an expanded clone, and some rows leave it out.

D gene,V gene,clone size,J gene,CDR3 DNA,CDR3 protein
TRBD1,TRBV5-4,NA,TRBJ1-2,TGTGCCAGCAGCTCAACAGGGGGAAGCTATGGCTACACCTTC,CASSSTGGSYGYTF
NA,TRBV5-1,NA,TRBJ2-4,TGCGCCAGCAGTGATCCGAGGGGTTCGTACATTCAGTACTTC,CASSDPRGSYIQYF
TRBD1,TRBV7-9,NA,TRBJ2-7,TGTGCCAGCAGCTTAGGGGGGACAGGCTCCGAGCAGTACTTC,CASSLGGTGSEQYF
TRBD1,TRBV30,NA,TRBJ1-2,TGTGCCTGGAGTGTGGGACAGTTCTATGGCTACACCTTC,CAWSVGQFYGYTF
NA,TRBV6-5,few,TRBJ1-5,TGTGCCAGCAGTTCAGGGGCTTGGAATCAGCCCCAGCATTTT,CASSSGAWNQPQHF
TRBD2,TRBV5-1,NA,TRBJ2-7,TGCGCCAGCAGCTTGGTAGCGGGGGTCTACGAGCAGTACTTC,CASSLVAGVYEQYF
TRBD2,TRBV7-2,NA,TRBJ2-7,TGTGCCAGCAGAACCCCAGGACAAGCGGGGGAGCAGTACTTC,CASRTPGQAGEQYF
NA,TRBV27,NA,TRBJ1-1,TGTGCCAGCAGCCCCCTGGGGGAAGGGAACACTGAAGCTTTCTTT,CASSPLGEGNTEAFF
NA,TRBV7-3,NA,TRBJ2-1,TGTGCCAGCAGCTTAACCGGGTCCCAATACAATGAGCAGTTCTTC,CASSLTGSQYNEQFF
NA,TRBV5-1,NA,TRBJ1-5,TGCGCCAGCAGCTTCGGGACCGGTGGGAATCAGCCCCAGCATTTT,CASSFGTGGNQPQHF
NA,TRBV29-1,NA,TRBJ1-4,TGCAGCGTCCAAAAAGTGCCAGATCAAAATGAAAAACTGTTTTTT,CSVQKVPDQNEKLFF
NA,TRBV28,NA,TRBJ1-2,TGTGCCAGCAGTTTACCTTATTGGGTGGACGACCACACCTTC,CASSLPYWVDDHTF
TRBD1,TRBV7-3,NA,TRBJ2-2,TGTGCCAGCAGGCCCGGGACAGGGGCAACCGGGGAGCTGTTTTTT,CASRPGTGATGELFF
TRBD2,TRBV18,once,TRBJ2-3,TGTGCCAGCTCGCCGGGACTAGCGGGCACAGATACGCAGTATTTT,CASSPGLAGTDTQYF
NA,TRBV7-9,NA,TRBJ2-7,TGTGCCAGCAGCTCACCCACCTACGAGCAGTACTTC,CASSSPTYEQYF
TRBD1,TRBV19,NA,TRBJ2-1,TGTGCCAGTAGTATACGGACAGGGGTTATCTACAATGAGCAGTTCTTC,CASSIRTGVIYNEQFF
NA,TRBV5-1,NA,TRBJ1-6,TGCGCCAGCAGCTTGGGCGGGCCAATAAATTCACCCCTCCACTTT,CASSLGGPINSPLHF
NA,TRBV7-9,NA,TRBJ2-3,TGTGCCAGCTCCCTTCTGAAGACGCGGCAGGCCGGGAGCACAGATACGCAGTATTTT,CASSLLKTRQAGSTDTQYF
TRBD1,TRBV13,NA,TRBJ1-6,TGTGCCAGCAGCACCCGGGACAGGGGAAATTCACCCCTCCACTTT,CASSTRDRGNSPLHF
NA,TRBV5-4,few,TRBJ1-3,TGTGCCAGCAGCTTCTCTGGGGTCTACTCTGGAAACACCATATATTTT,CASSFSGVYSGNTIYF
TRBD1,TRBV25-1,once,TRBJ1-2,TGTGCCAGCAATCTACAGGGGATGGACTATGGCTACACCTTC,CASNLQGMDYGYTF
NA,TRBV9,NA,TRBJ1-1,TGTGCCAGCAGCGTAGGGACCTTAACTGAAGCTTTCTTT,CASSVGTLTEAFF
NA,TRBV9,few,TRBJ2-1,TGTGCCAGCAACTACCCCTCCGGGAGCAACAATGAGCAGTTCTTC,CASNYPSGSNNEQFF
NA,TRBV23-1,NA,TRBJ2-3,TGCGCCAGCAGTCATTCGGCTTCTCCGTTGGATACGCAGTATTTT,CASSHSASPLDTQYF